These 20 T cell receptor beta chains were all obtained from the same sample, sequenced in a study of beta chain features in type 1 diabetes. Study results and caveats: Among patients with Type 1 diabetes, TCRB CDR3s were moderately but significantly shorter in every one of the four CD4+ subsets.

Antigen specificity for these receptors is unknown. The investigators reverse transcribed all of the isolated RNA, so they sequenced expressed TCRB transcripts. The assay was immunoSEQ multiplex PCR, and TCRdb's table has in-frame clones only and misses some. Here the sample spans some 350,000 clones, over 8.5% being singletons. Sequenced input: central memory CD4+ T cells from blood. These receptors originate from a man aged 25-40 years with type 1 diabetes.

The chain recombines TRBV28 with TRBJ2-1; D is perhaps TRBD1 or TRBD2 (6 bases each). Looked up from germline, CDR1 is MDHEN and CDR2 is SYDVKM. This CDR3 region has 15 residues. Deletions cut 7 bases from V and 6 bases from J, with 19 bases between. CDR3 protein: CASKPGSPGANEQFF. The CDR3 DNA reads as TGTGCCAGCAAACCCGGGAGCCCGGGGGCCAATGAGCAGTTCTTC.

This clone has more than one count but fewer than ten. A junction boundary mismatches the germline segment, possibly from a read error. V usage is TRBV7-2 and J usage is TRBJ2-3; TRBD2 aligns across 11 bases. The CDR3 extends over 15 amino acids. Germline CDR1 SGHTA, CDR2 FQGNSA. CDR3 in amino acids: CASSQVAGGPDTQYF. DNA for the CDR3: TGCGCCAGCAGCCAAGTAGCGGGAGGGCCAGATACGCAGTATTTT.

The chain couples TRBV29-1 to TRBJ1-1; tentative D call: TRBD1 (6 bases). The CDR3 is 14 amino acids. V lost 2 bases to trimming and J lost 1 base, with 11 bases between them. Germline-derived CDR1 and CDR2 are SQVTM and ANQGSEA. CDR3 sequence (DNA): TGCAGCGTTGAATGGGGGCAGCCGAACACTGAAGCTTTCTTT. Protein product: CSVEWGQPNTEAFF.

This clone was observed a few times. The chain employs TRBV6-6 and TRBJ1-3, with D unresolved. Germline loops: CDR1 MNHNY, CDR2 SVGAGI (reference sequence). Trimming removed 7 bases from V and 0 bases from J, with 7 bases in between. The CDR3 runs to 13 residues. CDR3 region: CASTSDSGNTIYF. The CDR3 region has the DNA TGTGCCAGCACGAGTGACTCTGGAAACACCATATATTTT.

The rearrangement links TRBV27 to TRBJ2-5; 7 bases line up with TRBD1. V gave up 4 bases and J gave up 4 bases; unmatched junction bases: 0. This CDR3 spans 12 amino acids. Germline CDR1 MNHEY, CDR2 SMNVEV (reference sequence). This CDR3 is CASSSGGETQYF. As DNA, the CDR3 is TGTGCCAGCAGTTCAGGGGGAGAGACCCAGTACTTC.

The chain recombines TRBV29-1 with TRBJ2-2; tentatively, D is TRBD1 or TRBD2 (6 bases each). Germline-derived CDR1 and CDR2 are SQVTM and ANQGSEA. CDR3 size: 13 residues. V was pared by 3 bases and J by 5 bases, with 10 bases between. DNA for the CDR3: TGCAGCGTTGATCCGGGGGCAACCGGGGAGCTGTTTTTT. Amino acid sequence: CSVDPGATGELFF.

The genes are TRBV6-6 and TRBJ1-5; the match to TRBD1 covers 9 bases. The CDR3 has 15 residues. CDR1 is MNHNY, CDR2 SVGAGI, per germline (reference sequence). Trimming removed 6 bases from V and 3 bases from J; junction bases left unmatched: 6. This CDR3 reads CASSAGQGYNQPQHF. CDR3 DNA: TGTGCCAGCAGCGCGGGACAGGGCTACAATCAGCCCCAGCATTTT.

The chain links TRBV6-4 to TRBJ2-1; TRBD2 aligns across 9 bases. This CDR3 spans 17 amino acids. Germline V gene data show CDR1 as MRHNA and CDR2 as SNTAGT. V shed 4 bases and J 6 bases; nucleotides not matched to a gene: 13. The CDR3 DNA reads as TGTGCCAGCAGTGTCTATGGAGGGCGGGAGGGGGGCAATGAGCAGTTCTTC. Translating gives CASSVYGGREGGNEQFF.

The CDR3 is CASSLGGGGANTGELFF. CDR3 bases: TGCGCCAGCAGCTTGGGTGGAGGGGGCGCAAACACCGGGGAGCTGTTTTTT. The genes are TRBV5-1 and TRBJ2-2, with a tentative D call TRBD1 (7 bases). This CDR3 contains 17 residues. Germline V gene lookup returns CDR1 SGHRS and CDR2 YFSETQ. V dropped 0 bases and J dropped 2 bases, with 14 bases sitting between them.

There are a few counts of this clone. Germline is not matched at one junction end, which may reflect a read error. The gene calls are TRBV7-7 and TRBJ2-1; weak D call: TRBD2 (5 bases). The CDR3 sequence is 13 residues long. CDR1 is SSHAT and CDR2 is FNYEAQ in the germline V gene (reference sequence). The CDR3 loop reads CASSRDSYNEQFF. The CDR3 DNA sequence: TGTGCTAGCAGCCGGGACTCCTACAATGAGCAGTTCTTC.

The gene calls are TRBV7-9 and TRBJ2-3; 9 nucleotides match TRBD2. V lost 5 bases to trimming and J lost 0 bases; unmatched junction nucleotides: 12. This CDR3 spans 18 amino acids. Germline V gene data show CDR1 as SEHNR and CDR2 as FQNEAQ (reference sequence). CDR3 sequence reads: CASSPRGLADTSTDTQYF. CDR3 coding DNA: TGTGCCAGCAGCCCACGGGGACTAGCAGATACTAGCACAGATACGCAGTATTTT.

This sequence joins TRBV7-8 and TRBJ1-2; a weak D match, TRBD1 (6 bases). Deletions cut 1 base from V and 1 base from J, with 10 bases between. This CDR3 comprises 15 residues. CDR1 is SGHVS and CDR2 is FQNEAQ in the germline V gene. CDR3 nucleotide sequence: TGTGCCAGCAGCTTAGTCCGGACAGATAACTATGGCTACACCTTC. It specifies CASSLVRTDNYGYTF.

The chain joins TRBV27 to TRBJ2-5; 15 bases line up with TRBD2. CDR3 size: 19 residues. The J segment lost 1 base and the V segment lost 2 bases, leaving 8 bases of the junction unmatched. Germline V gives CDR1 MNHEY, CDR2 SMNVEV (reference sequence). CDR3 loop: CASSLKPGTSGRIQETQYF. The DNA for the CDR3 is TGTGCCAGCAGTTTAAAGCCCGGGACTAGCGGGAGGATCCAAGAGACCCAGTACTTC.

This chain links TRBV7-9 with TRBJ2-5; tentatively, D is TRBD2 (6 bases). The CDR3 is made up of 14 amino acids. V dropped 7 bases and J dropped 2 bases, with 14 bases sitting between them. The germline V gene has CDR1 SEHNR and CDR2 FQNEAQ (reference sequence). CDR3 DNA sequence: TGTGCCAGCATCCCCGGAGGGGTTCAAGAGACCCAGTACTTC. Translating it yields CASIPGGVQETQYF.

This clone was detected only a few times. The rearrangement links TRBV18 to TRBJ1-2; D gene unclear. The CDR3 covers 13 residues. Trimming removed 3 bases from V and 6 bases from J, with 11 bases in between. Germline CDR1 KGHSH, CDR2 LQKENI. Written as DNA, the CDR3 is TGTGCCAGCTCACCGAGGAGGGAGGATGGCTACACCTTC. Translation gives CASSPRREDGYTF.

This clone has ten or more counts. The CDR3 DNA follows: TGTGCCAGCAGCTCCCGGACAGGGGGCGACACTGAAGCTTTCTTT. Translating it yields CASSSRTGGDTEAFF. The chain joins TRBV5-4 to TRBJ1-1; 11 bases map to TRBD1. J lost 3 bases, V lost 3 bases, and 4 bases had no gene match. CDR3 length: 15 residues. Germline V lookup: CDR1 SGHNT, CDR2 YYREEE (reference sequence).

V gene TRBV11-2 combines with J gene TRBJ2-7; no firm D call. The CDR3 is 12 amino acids. Between the trimmed V and J ends, which lost 4 bases and 6 bases, there was a span of 10 bases. CDR1 SGHAT and CDR2 FQNNGV come from the germline V gene. As DNA, the CDR3 is TGTGCCAGCAGCTCCGACATCGTCGAGCAGTACTTC. It is translated as CASSSDIVEQYF.

This clone has only a few counts. The rearrangement uses TRBV9 and TRBJ2-3, with D possibly called TRBD1 or TRBD2 (5 bases each). The germline V and J ends were trimmed by 4 bases and 1 base, with 13 bases remaining between them. CDR1 is SGDLS and CDR2 is YYNGEE in the germline V gene. CDR3 length equals 15 residues. CDR3 region: CASSPWGSRTDTQYF. The CDR3 nucleotides read TGTGCCAGCAGCCCCTGGGGGTCCCGCACAGATACGCAGTATTTT. Drawing the rest from reference TRBV9 and TRBJ2-3, the complete variable domain is DSGVTQTPKHLITATGQRVTLRCSPRSGDLSVYWYQQSLDQGLQFLIQYYNGEERAKGNILERFSAQQFPDLHSELNLSSLELGDSALYFCASSPWGSRTDTQYFGPGTRLTVL.

This chain connects TRBV27 to TRBJ1-4; D may be TRBD1 (6 bases). Trimming removed 6 bases from V and 9 bases from J, with 17 bases in between. The CDR3 is 14 residues long. Germline CDR1 reads MNHEY; CDR2 reads SMNVEV (reference sequence). In DNA, the CDR3 is TGTGCCAGCAGCCTCACAGGGTCCCTTAAAAAACTGTTTTTT. This sequence encodes CASSLTGSLKKLFF.

This clone appeared a few times. The V and J genes are TRBV5-6 and TRBJ2-3, with TRBD2 matching over 8 bases. CDR1 and CDR2 (germline): SGHDT, YYEEEE. This CDR3 region has 16 residues. V shed 0 bases and J 2 bases; nucleotides not matched to a gene: 5. CDR3 region: CASSLEIAGNTDTQYF. CDR3 in DNA: TGTGCCAGCAGCTTGGAAATAGCGGGGAACACAGATACGCAGTATTTT.